The 17 T cell receptor beta chains reported below all come from one sample, sequenced in a study of graft-versus-host responses after intestinal transplantation. TCRdb's table, derived via immunoSEQ multiplex PCR, lists solely in-frame clones and lacks some. The repertoire consists of roughly 11,000 clones, with just over 90% occurring once and the leading ten covering approximately 3.1%. Specified time point: postoperative day 105 after intestinal transplantation (dayNNNN = postoperative day). The specimen was PBMCs, collected 105 days after intestinal transplantation. These receptors came from a human patient who received an intestinal transplant, so some T cells may come from the graft donor.

The chain recombines TRBV5-6 with TRBJ2-5, with D possibly being TRBD2 (5 bases). CDR3 size: 11 residues. The germline CDR1 and CDR2 sequences are SGHDT and YYEEEE. V lost 8 bases, J lost 5 bases, and 10 bases lay in between. The CDR3 coding sequence is TGTGCCAGTCGAGGGAGCGAGACCCAGTACTTC. Encoded protein: CASRGSETQYF.

This chain links TRBV6-6 with TRBJ2-7, with a weak D call TRBD1 (6 bases). With 0 bases removed from V and 0 bases from J, the gap between germline ends came to 6 bases. This CDR3 has 14 residues. Germline-derived CDR1 and CDR2 are MNHNY and SVGAGI (reference sequence). The CDR3 spells CASSYSDSSYEQYF. The CDR3 DNA follows: TGTGCCAGCAGTTACTCGGACAGCTCCTACGAGCAGTACTTC.

The chain recombines TRBV4-1 with TRBJ2-1; possibly TRBD1 for D (7 bases). This CDR3 has 16 amino acids. Germline V gene lookup returns CDR1 MGHRA and CDR2 YSYEKL. Trimming shortened V by 4 bases and J by 4 bases, and 17 bases separated the two germline ends. The CDR3 DNA reads as TGCGCCAGCAGCCCTTGGACAGGCGGGGATTACAATGAGCAGTTCTTC. Its protein is CASSPWTGGDYNEQFF.

The chain employs TRBV5-3 and TRBJ1-3; the D gene is possibly TRBD1 (6 bases). TRBV5-3 is placed among ORFs of uncertain function. Trimming pared 4 bases from V and 0 bases from J, leaving 20 bases between. The CDR3 length is 18 residues. The CDR3 protein is CARSQDPGHLSSGNTIYF. In DNA form, the CDR3 reads TGTGCCAGAAGCCAGGATCCGGGACACCTTTCCTCTGGAAACACCATATATTTT.

This clone was recorded only once. This sequence joins TRBV9 and TRBJ2-3; tentatively, D is TRBD2 (5 bases). Germline CDR1 reads SGDLS; CDR2 reads YYNGEE. The CDR3 length is 15 residues. V lost 2 bases to trimming and J lost 0 bases, with 10 bases between them. CDR3 residues: CASSVSGSSTDTQYF. CDR3 nucleotide sequence: TGTGCCAGCAGCGTGAGCGGATCTAGCACAGATACGCAGTATTTT.

Only one count was recorded for this clone. The genes are TRBV15 and TRBJ2-3; D call uncertain. The V end lost 4 bases, the J end lost 0 bases, and 11 bases lay between the germline ends. CDR1 LNHNV and CDR2 YYDKDF come from the germline V gene (reference sequence). The CDR3 is 15 residues long. In nucleotides, the CDR3 is TGTGCCACCAGCAAAGGAGCGTATAGCACAGATACGCAGTATTTT. Translating gives CATSKGAYSTDTQYF.

The V and J genes are TRBV5-1 and TRBJ2-2; 10 bases line up with TRBD1. Per the germline V gene, CDR1 is SGHRS and CDR2 is YFSETQ. J lost 9 bases, V lost 2 bases, and 7 bases had no gene match. The CDR3 has 15 residues. This chain's CDR3 is CASSFSDRGYRELFF. The CDR3 DNA reads TGCGCCAGCAGCTTCTCGGACAGGGGGTACCGGGAGCTGTTTTTT.

The gene calls are TRBV4-1 and TRBJ2-3; D ambiguous. Trimming removed 5 bases at V and 4 bases at J, with 13 bases between. Germline V gene lookup returns CDR1 MGHRA and CDR2 YSYEKL. This CDR3 is built from 14 residues. The CDR3 reads CASSLAGWADTQYF. CDR3 sequence (DNA): TGCGCCAGCAGCTTGGCCGGGTGGGCAGATACGCAGTATTTT.

This chain uses TRBV6-1 with TRBJ2-7, with unresolved D. This CDR3 is 12 amino acids long. Trimming took 1 base from V and 4 from J, leaving 5 bases between them. CDR1 and CDR2 from the germline V gene are MNHNS and SASEGT. CDR3 residues: CASSEEGYEQYF. The CDR3 DNA reads TGTGCCAGCAGTGAAGAGGGTTACGAGCAGTACTTC.

The V call is TRBV9, the J call TRBJ2-2; 12 bases map to TRBD2. Trimming at V came to 4 bases and at J to 2 bases, leaving 6 bases not matched to a gene. The CDR3 is 17 amino acids. Germline values: CDR1 SGDLS, CDR2 YYNGEE. The CDR3 sequence: CASSSLAGGPNTGELFF. The CDR3, as DNA: TGTGCCAGCAGCTCCCTAGCGGGAGGGCCAAACACCGGGGAGCTGTTTTTT.

The gene calls are TRBV7-3 and TRBJ2-7; D is unclear. In germline, CDR1 is SGHTA, CDR2 FQGTGA. The CDR3 is 13 amino acids. Trimming removed 3 bases at V and 2 bases at J, with 8 bases between. This CDR3 is CASSFDGTYEQYF. DNA of the CDR3: TGTGCCAGCAGCTTTGACGGAACCTACGAGCAGTACTTC.

The chain has TRBV5-1 and TRBJ2-5; a weak D match, TRBD2 (6 bases). This CDR3 has 13 residues. V lost 2 bases and J lost 3, with 8 bases in between. The germline CDR1 and CDR2 sequences are SGHRS and YFSETQ. CDR3 protein: CASSLEREETQYF. CDR3 sequence (DNA): TGCGCCAGCAGCTTAGAGCGGGAAGAGACCCAGTACTTC. The full variable domain, with the rest looked up from reference TRBV5-1 and TRBJ2-5, is KAGVTQTPRYLIKTRGQQVTLSCSPISGHRSVSWYQQTPGQGLQFLFEYFSETQRNKGNFPGRFSGRQFSNSRSEMNVSTLELGDSALYLCASSLEREETQYFGPGTRLLVL.

The CDR3 nucleotides read TGCGCCAGCAGTCAATCAGGGGAAGCGGGCTACGAGCAGTACTTC. Encoded protein: CASSQSGEAGYEQYF. The J gene is TRBJ2-7, the V gene TRBV23-1; D perhaps matches TRBD2 (6 bases). TRBV23-1 is known as an ORF, though its function is uncertain. The CDR3 sequence is 15 residues long. Trimming stripped 0 bases from V and 3 bases from J, with 12 bases between.

The J gene is TRBJ2-1, the V gene TRBV5-4; 10 nucleotides line up with TRBD2. Looked up from germline, CDR1 is SGHNT and CDR2 is YYREEE (reference sequence). V shed 4 bases, J shed 6 bases, and the junction held 4 bases outside the gene matches. CDR3 size: 14 residues. The DNA of the CDR3 is TGTGCCAGCAGCCTGGGACTAGCGATCAATGAGCAGTTCTTC. Its translation: CASSLGLAINEQFF.

The gene calls are TRBV30 and TRBJ2-7; possibly TRBD1 for D (5 bases). Germline V gives CDR1 GTSNPN, CDR2 SVGIG (reference sequence). CDR3 length equals 13 residues. V dropped 1 base and J dropped 3 bases, with 10 bases sitting between them. The CDR3 bases are TGTGCCTGGAGTGATGGACACTACTACGAGCAGTACTTC. Protein: CAWSDGHYYEQYF.

V usage is TRBV6-1 and J usage is TRBJ1-2; 10 bases match TRBD1. V lost 6 bases, J lost 5 bases, and 6 bases stayed unmatched. Germline CDR1 and CDR2: MNHNS and SASEGT. CDR3 length: 14 residues. The CDR3 bases are TGTGCCAGCAGAGATACGGGACAGGGGTATGGCTACACCTTC. It specifies CASRDTGQGYGYTF.

The chain recombines TRBV15 with TRBJ1-1; possibly TRBD1 for D (5 bases). Looked up from germline, CDR1 is LNHNV and CDR2 is YYDKDF (reference sequence). V shed 2 bases and J shed 1 base, with 11 bases lying between them. The CDR3 is made up of 15 amino acids. CDR3 nucleotide sequence: TGTGCCACCAGCAGATCGGGACGGAAGAACACTGAAGCTTTCTTT. Translating it yields CATSRSGRKNTEAFF.